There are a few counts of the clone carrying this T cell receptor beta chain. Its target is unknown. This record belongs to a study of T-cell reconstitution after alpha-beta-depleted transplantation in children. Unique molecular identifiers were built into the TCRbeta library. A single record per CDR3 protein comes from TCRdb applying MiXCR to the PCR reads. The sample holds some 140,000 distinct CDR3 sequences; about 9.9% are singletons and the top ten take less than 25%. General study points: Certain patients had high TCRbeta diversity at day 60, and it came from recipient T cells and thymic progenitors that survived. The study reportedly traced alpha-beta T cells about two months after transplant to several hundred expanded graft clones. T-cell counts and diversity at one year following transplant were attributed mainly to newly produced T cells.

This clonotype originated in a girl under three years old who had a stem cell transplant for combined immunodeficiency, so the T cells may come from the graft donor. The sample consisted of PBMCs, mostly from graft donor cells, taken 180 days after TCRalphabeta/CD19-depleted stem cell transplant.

This CDR3 reads CASSLAPEERPQHF. The CDR3 bases are TGCGCCAGCAGCTTGGCCCCTGAGGAGCGGCCCCAGCATTTT. V is TRBV5-1 and J is TRBJ1-5; D uncertain. This CDR3 has 14 amino acids. Germline loops: CDR1 SGHRS, CDR2 YFSETQ. Trimming shortened V by 0 bases and J by 9 bases, and 13 bases separated the two germline ends.